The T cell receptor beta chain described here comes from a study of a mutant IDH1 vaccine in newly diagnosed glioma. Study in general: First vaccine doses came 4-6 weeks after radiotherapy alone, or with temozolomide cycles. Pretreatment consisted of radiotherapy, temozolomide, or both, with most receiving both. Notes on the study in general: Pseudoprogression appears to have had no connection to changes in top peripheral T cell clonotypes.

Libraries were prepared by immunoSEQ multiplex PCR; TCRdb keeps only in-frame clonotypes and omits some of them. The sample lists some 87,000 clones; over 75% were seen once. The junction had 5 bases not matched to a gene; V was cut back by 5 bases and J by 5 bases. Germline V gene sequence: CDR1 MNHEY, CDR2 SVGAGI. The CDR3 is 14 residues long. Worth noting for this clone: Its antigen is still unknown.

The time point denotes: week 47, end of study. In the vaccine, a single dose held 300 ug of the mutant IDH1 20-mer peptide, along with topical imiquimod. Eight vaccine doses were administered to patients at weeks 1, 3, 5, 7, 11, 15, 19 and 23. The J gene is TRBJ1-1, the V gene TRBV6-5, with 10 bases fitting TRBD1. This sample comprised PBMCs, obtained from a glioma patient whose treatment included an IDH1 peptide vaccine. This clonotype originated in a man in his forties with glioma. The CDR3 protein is CASSNDRGRTEAFF. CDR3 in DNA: TGTGCCAGCAGTAACGACAGGGGGCGGACTGAAGCTTTCTTT.